Listed here are 27 T cell receptor beta chains from one sample, sequenced in a study of shared clonotypes between healthy human individuals. Clones were read by immunoSEQ multiplex PCR, and TCRdb kept only the in-frame ones, dropping some. The top ten clones hold about 0.13% of a sample with some 2.1 million clones, 85% to 95% of them seen once. Sequencing was carried out using naive CD4+ T cells sorted from blood. This sample's subset: CD45RA+ positively selected. These receptors were obtained from a man aged 18 to 29 in good health.

The chain carries TRBV5-6 and TRBJ2-2, with 9 bases identical to TRBD2. The CDR3 consists of 16 residues. Germline trimming cut 1 base from V and 4 bases from J; bases unmatched to any gene: 5. Looked up from germline, CDR1 is SGHDT and CDR2 is YYEEEE. The chain's CDR3 is CASSLPTSGLTGELFF. The CDR3 DNA follows: TGTGCCAGCAGCTTGCCGACTAGCGGCCTCACCGGGGAGCTGTTTTTT.

This clone was seen more than once but under ten times. The same CDR3 arises from other DNA sequences in this sample as well. The chain has TRBV18 and TRBJ1-1; no firm D call. The CDR3 totals 13 residues. Trimming removed 5 bases at V and 1 base at J, with 8 bases between. CDR1 is KGHSH, CDR2 LQKENI, per germline. CDR3 DNA: TGTGCCAGCTCATCTACAGAGAACACTGAAGCTTTCTTT. Amino acids: CASSSTENTEAFF. Variable domain in full (rest from reference TRBV18 and TRBJ1-1): NAGVMQNPRHLVRRRGQEARLRCSPMKGHSHVYWYRQLPEEGLKFMVYLQKENIIDESGMPKERFSAEFPKEGPSILRIQQVVRGDSAAYFCASSSTENTEAFFGQGTRLTVV.

The chain's CDR3 is CASRPGPPYEQYF. DNA of the CDR3: TGTGCCAGCAGACCGGGACCCCCTTACGAGCAGTACTTC. V is TRBV28 and J is TRBJ2-7, with D perhaps being TRBD1 or TRBD2 (5 bases each). The CDR3 spans 13 residues. Per the germline V gene, CDR1 is MDHEN and CDR2 is SYDVKM. V was trimmed by 6 bases and J by 4 bases, leaving 13 bases between them.

The chain recombines TRBV7-2 with TRBJ2-7; 11 bases map to TRBD2. This CDR3 comprises 18 residues. CDR1 and CDR2 from the germline V gene are SGHTA and FQGNSA. The ends lost 0 bases at V and 4 bases at J; junction bases unmatched: 11. DNA for the CDR3: TGTGCCAGCAGCTTAGCGTTTAGCGGGAGGGGTTCTCCGTACGAGCAGTACTTC. Translated: CASSLAFSGRGSPYEQYF.

The CDR3 sequence is CASSLPTGGKETQYF. In nucleotides, the CDR3 is TGTGCCAGCAGTCTACCGACAGGGGGCAAGGAGACCCAGTACTTC. V is TRBV28 and J is TRBJ2-5; 10 bases map to TRBD1. The J segment lost 5 bases and the V segment lost 5 bases, leaving 8 bases of the junction unmatched. The length of the CDR3 is 15 residues. Germline V gives CDR1 MDHEN, CDR2 SYDVKM.

The genes are TRBV5-1 and TRBJ1-5; D might be TRBD1 (5 bases). The CDR3 contains 16 residues. Germline CDR1 SGHRS, CDR2 YFSETQ. The V and J ends lost 4 bases and 3 bases respectively, with 17 bases between them. CDR3: CASSLEGIGNNQPQHF. The CDR3 coding sequence is TGCGCCAGCAGCCTGGAGGGGATCGGGAACAATCAGCCCCAGCATTTT.

This sequence joins TRBV7-9 and TRBJ2-1, with D uncertain. The CDR3 sequence is 12 residues long. The V gene's germline CDR1 is SEHNR and CDR2 FQNEAQ (reference sequence). The V end was cut by 7 bases, the J end by 8 bases, with 12 bases between. CDR3 protein: CASKGLSDEQFF. The CDR3 DNA sequence: TGTGCCAGCAAGGGTTTATCGGATGAGCAGTTCTTC.

The chain joins TRBV30 to TRBJ1-2; the D is unclear. This CDR3 region has 12 residues. CDR1 is GTSNPN and CDR2 is SVGIG in the germline V gene (reference sequence). The V end lost 1 base, the J end lost 5 bases, and 8 bases lay between the germline ends. The CDR3 loop is CAWSAYSYGYTF. The CDR3 coding sequence is TGTGCCTGGAGTGCCTACAGTTATGGCTACACCTTC.

A note on this clone: The same CDR3 arises from other DNA sequences in this sample as well. The chain employs TRBV18 and TRBJ2-3; perhaps TRBD2 as D (6 bases). The ends were cut back, 3 bases at V and 0 bases at J, with 13 bases in the middle. The CDR3 totals 16 residues. Germline V gives CDR1 KGHSH, CDR2 LQKENI. The CDR3 bases are TGTGCCAGCTCACCGCCGGGACGGGGGAGCACAGATACGCAGTATTTT. Amino acids: CASSPPGRGSTDTQYF.

V gene TRBV4-3 combines with J gene TRBJ1-2; TRBD1 matches at 8 bases. Per the germline V gene, CDR1 is LGHNA and CDR2 is YSLEER. Trimming removed 3 bases from V and 3 bases from J; junction bases left unmatched: 3. This CDR3 spans 14 amino acids. For the CDR3, the DNA is TGCGCCAGCAGCCACCAGGACAGGGACTATGGCTACACCTTC. Translated, it gives CASSHQDRDYGYTF.

The V call is TRBV6-4, the J call TRBJ2-1; 10 positions agree with TRBD2. The CDR3 is 15 residues long. Germline V gives CDR1 MRHNA, CDR2 SNTAGT. Losses at the gene ends were 6 bases for V and 8 bases for J; bases not matched to a gene: 10. The CDR3: CASSLHSGGRDEQFF. CDR3 in DNA: TGTGCCAGCAGCCTACATAGCGGGGGGCGGGATGAGCAGTTCTTC.

The V gene is TRBV2, the J gene TRBJ2-7; TRBD2 aligns across 7 bases. CDR3 length: 11 amino acids. The ends lost 3 bases at V and 9 bases at J; junction bases unmatched: 2. Germline loops: CDR1 SNHLY, CDR2 FYNNEI. This CDR3 reads CASSDPGGQYF. The CDR3 DNA sequence: TGTGCCAGCAGTGACCCGGGAGGGCAGTACTTC.

The chain couples TRBV18 to TRBJ1-3, with 10 bases that match TRBD1. Trimming cost V 3 bases and J 4 bases; bases outside gene matches: 3. Germline V gene sequence: CDR1 KGHSH, CDR2 LQKENI. The CDR3 sequence is 15 residues long. Here the CDR3 reads CASSPRTGGGNTIYF. The CDR3 nucleotides are TGTGCCAGCTCACCCCGGACAGGGGGGGGAAACACCATATATTTT.

CDR3 sequence: CASSEYGYEQYF. CDR3 sequence (DNA): TGTGCCAGCAGTGAATACGGATACGAGCAGTACTTC. The V gene is TRBV25-1, the J gene TRBJ2-7, with no clear D. Trimming left V 0 bases short and J 4 bases short, with 4 bases between. This CDR3 is built from 12 residues. The germline V gene has CDR1 MGHDK and CDR2 SYGVNS.

The rearrangement links TRBV19 to TRBJ1-5; weak D call: TRBD1 (5 bases). Germline CDR1 LNHDA, CDR2 SQIVND (reference sequence). V was cut by 9 bases and J by 3 bases, with 18 bases left in between. This CDR3 comprises 15 residues. As DNA, the CDR3 is TGTGCCAGCACCGAACCGGGACCGTTCAATCAGCCCCAGCATTTT. Translation gives CASTEPGPFNQPQHF.

This CDR3 is CASSQEGIARVPYGYTF. CDR3 coding DNA: TGTGCCAGCAGCCAAGAGGGGATCGCCAGGGTACCCTATGGCTACACCTTC. The chain employs TRBV14 and TRBJ1-2, with D tentatively TRBD1 (5 bases). The CDR3 loop spans 17 amino acids. Trimming shortened V by 0 bases and J by 4 bases, and 18 bases separated the two germline ends. Germline assignment: CDR1 SGHDN and CDR2 FVKESK.

The CDR3 loop reads CASSMSSGGHTEAFF. The DNA for the CDR3 is TGTGCCAGCAGCATGAGCTCCGGGGGGCATACTGAAGCTTTCTTT. The genes are TRBV7-2 and TRBJ1-1, with a tentative D call TRBD1 (6 bases). Germline CDR1 and CDR2: SGHTA and FQGNSA. Trimming pared 5 bases from V and 5 bases from J, leaving 18 bases between. The CDR3 contains 15 residues.

The chain is built from TRBV7-8 and TRBJ1-4, with D maybe TRBD1 (6 bases). Trimming cost V 6 bases and J 0 bases, with 8 bases left between them. The CDR3 is 14 amino acids. Per the germline V gene, CDR1 is SGHVS and CDR2 is FQNEAQ. The DNA for the CDR3 is TGTGCCAGCAGTGAGGGGGCAACTAATGAAAAACTGTTTTTT. It translates to CASSEGATNEKLFF.

The J gene is TRBJ1-1, the V gene TRBV5-1; 10 bases align to TRBD1. V shed 4 bases, J shed 0 bases, and the junction held 6 bases outside the gene matches. The CDR3 covers 16 residues. Germline lookup yields CDR1 SGHRS and CDR2 YFSETQ. The CDR3 sequence: CASSPTDRGMNTEAFF. The CDR3 DNA sequence: TGCGCCAGCAGCCCTACGGACAGGGGGATGAACACTGAAGCTTTCTTT. Variable domain in full (rest from reference TRBV5-1 and TRBJ1-1): KAGVTQTPRYLIKTRGQQVTLSCSPISGHRSVSWYQQTPGQGLQFLFEYFSETQRNKGNFPGRFSGRQFSNSRSEMNVSTLELGDSALYLCASSPTDRGMNTEAFFGQGTRLTVV.

The chain carries TRBV6-5 and TRBJ1-1; 7 positions agree with TRBD1. CDR3 length: 13 residues. With 2 bases clipped from V and 7 bases from J, the junction kept 4 bases outside the gene matches. The germline CDR1 and CDR2 sequences are MNHEY and SVGAGI. CDR3 nucleotide sequence: TGTGCCAGCAGTTACCGACAGGGTGGTGAAGCTTTCTTT. This codes for CASSYRQGGEAFF.

The gene calls are TRBV5-1 and TRBJ2-3; 9 bases align to TRBD2. J was trimmed by 5 bases and V by 0 bases; bases with no gene match: 7. The length of the CDR3 is 16 residues. From germline, CDR1 is SGHRS and CDR2 YFSETQ. This CDR3 reads CASSLALAGGQDTQYF. DNA for the CDR3: TGCGCCAGCAGCTTGGCCCTGGCGGGGGGGCAAGATACGCAGTATTTT.

The chain links TRBV11-2 to TRBJ2-7, with D unclear. Germline values: CDR1 SGHAT, CDR2 FQNNGV. The CDR3 loop spans 13 amino acids. Trimming removed 4 bases from V and 6 bases from J, with 13 bases in between. CDR3 residues: CASSSIRAGEQYF. CDR3 DNA sequence: TGTGCCAGCAGCTCCATCCGAGCTGGCGAGCAGTACTTC.

The J gene is TRBJ1-6, the V gene TRBV5-1; D is undetermined. The ends were cut back, 8 bases at V and 0 bases at J, with 21 bases in the middle. CDR3 size: 18 residues. Germline loops: CDR1 SGHRS, CDR2 YFSETQ. In DNA, the CDR3 is TGCGCCAGTCAGCGCCGGGCCACTCCTAGCTCCTATAATTCACCCCTCCACTTT. Translated: CASQRRATPSSYNSPLHF.

The chain links TRBV7-8 to TRBJ1-6; no firm D call. Germline V gene data show CDR1 as SGHVS and CDR2 as FQNEAQ. V was trimmed by 5 bases and J by 4 bases, leaving 12 bases between them. The CDR3 is 15 residues long. The CDR3 region has the DNA TGTGCCAGCAGCCCAGTTATGCTTTATAATTCACCCCTCCACTTT. It yields the protein CASSPVMLYNSPLHF. Combining the CDR3 with reference TRBV7-8 and TRBJ1-6 gives the whole variable domain GAGVSQSPRYKVAKRGQDVALRCDPISGHVSLFWYQQALGQGPEFLTYFQNEAQLDKSGLPSDRFFAERPEGSVSTLKIQRTQQEDSAVYLCASSPVMLYNSPLHFGNGTRLTVT.

The rearrangement uses TRBV9 and TRBJ2-7, with 10 bases fitting TRBD1. The germline V gene has CDR1 SGDLS and CDR2 YYNGEE. The CDR3 is 15 residues long. V dropped 1 base and J dropped 6; count of bases not matched to a gene: 7. The CDR3 here is CASSVSGTGVVEQYF. The CDR3 DNA follows: TGTGCCAGCAGCGTAAGCGGGACAGGGGTGGTCGAGCAGTACTTC.

This clone was picked up one time. The V call is TRBV7-3, the J call TRBJ2-3; TRBD1 agrees at 10 bases. The V gene end was trimmed by 4 bases and the J gene end by 4 bases; junction bases not matched to a gene: 5. The length of the CDR3 is 15 residues. Germline values: CDR1 SGHTA, CDR2 FQGTGA. CDR3 bases: TGTGCCAGCAGCTCCGCAGGGACAGGGGCAGATACGCAGTATTTT. Amino acid sequence: CASSSAGTGADTQYF.

The chain couples TRBV6-5 to TRBJ2-7; TRBD1 matches 8 bases. Germline loops: CDR1 MNHEY, CDR2 SVGAGI. The CDR3 is 14 residues long. V dropped 2 bases and J dropped 4; count of bases not matched to a gene: 4. Here the CDR3 reads CASSYVGQGYEQYF. For the CDR3, the DNA is TGTGCCAGCAGTTACGTAGGACAGGGTTACGAGCAGTACTTC.